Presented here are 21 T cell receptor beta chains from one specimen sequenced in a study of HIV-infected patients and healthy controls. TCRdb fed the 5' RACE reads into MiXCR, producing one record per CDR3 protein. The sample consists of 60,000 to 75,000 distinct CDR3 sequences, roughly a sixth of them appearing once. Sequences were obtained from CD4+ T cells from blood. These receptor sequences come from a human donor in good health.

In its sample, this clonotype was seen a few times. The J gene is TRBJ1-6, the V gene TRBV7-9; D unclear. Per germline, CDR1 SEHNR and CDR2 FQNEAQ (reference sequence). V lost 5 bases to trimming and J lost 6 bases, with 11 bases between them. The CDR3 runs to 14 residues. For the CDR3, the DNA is TGTGCCAGCAGCCTCGACACCCTTAATTCACCCCTCCACTTT. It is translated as CASSLDTLNSPLHF.

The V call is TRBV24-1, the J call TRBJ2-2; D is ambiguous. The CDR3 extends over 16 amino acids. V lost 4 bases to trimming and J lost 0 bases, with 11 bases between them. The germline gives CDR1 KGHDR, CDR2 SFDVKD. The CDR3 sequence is CATSEGGRTNTGELFF. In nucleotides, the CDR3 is TGTGCCACCAGTGAGGGTGGGCGGACGAACACCGGGGAGCTGTTTTTT.

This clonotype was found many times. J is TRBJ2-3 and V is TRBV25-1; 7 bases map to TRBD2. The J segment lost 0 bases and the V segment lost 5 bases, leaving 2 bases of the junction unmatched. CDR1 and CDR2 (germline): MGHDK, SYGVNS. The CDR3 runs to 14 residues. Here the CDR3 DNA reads TGTGCCAGCAGTCGAGCGGGAAGCACAGATACGCAGTATTTT. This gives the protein CASSRAGSTDTQYF.

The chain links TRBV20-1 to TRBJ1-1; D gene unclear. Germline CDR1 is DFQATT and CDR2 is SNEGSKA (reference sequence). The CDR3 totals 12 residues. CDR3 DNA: TGCAGCCTTAGGCACCCGGGCCCTGAAGCTTTCTTT. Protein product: CSLRHPGPEAFF.

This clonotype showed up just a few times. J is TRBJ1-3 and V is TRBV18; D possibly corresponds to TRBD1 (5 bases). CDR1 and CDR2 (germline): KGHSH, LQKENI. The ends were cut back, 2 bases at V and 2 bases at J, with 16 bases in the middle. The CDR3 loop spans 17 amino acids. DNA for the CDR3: TGTGCCAGCTCACCAGGGCTTTTAGGGACCACTGGAAACACCATATATTTT. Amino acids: CASSPGLLGTTGNTIYF.

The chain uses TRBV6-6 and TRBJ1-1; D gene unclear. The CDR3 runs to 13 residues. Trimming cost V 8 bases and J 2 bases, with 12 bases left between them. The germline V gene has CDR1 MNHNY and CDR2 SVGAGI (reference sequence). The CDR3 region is CASYHNLNTEAFF. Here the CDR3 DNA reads TGTGCCAGCTATCACAACCTTAACACTGAAGCTTTCTTT.

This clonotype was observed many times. Here the CDR3 DNA reads TGCAGCGAGAGATCTAGCACAGATACGCAGTATTTT. Translation gives CSERSSTDTQYF. The V gene is TRBV29-1, the J gene TRBJ2-3; no firm D call. CDR3 length: 12 residues. Trimming pared 7 bases from V and 0 bases from J, leaving 8 bases between. The germline V gene encodes CDR1 SQVTM and CDR2 ANQGSEA.

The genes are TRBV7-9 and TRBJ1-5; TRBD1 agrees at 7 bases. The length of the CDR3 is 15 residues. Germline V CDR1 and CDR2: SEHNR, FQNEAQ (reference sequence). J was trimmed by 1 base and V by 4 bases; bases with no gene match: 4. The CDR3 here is CASSSTGVSNQPQHF. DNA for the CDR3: TGTGCCAGCAGCTCAACAGGGGTGAGCAATCAGCCCCAGCATTTT. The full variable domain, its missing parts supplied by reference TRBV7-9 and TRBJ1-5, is DTGVSQNPRHKITKRGQNVTFRCDPISEHNRLYWYRQTLGQGPEFLTYFQNEAQLEKSRLLSDRFSAERPKGSFSTLEIQRTEQGDSAMYLCASSSTGVSNQPQHFGDGTRLSIL.

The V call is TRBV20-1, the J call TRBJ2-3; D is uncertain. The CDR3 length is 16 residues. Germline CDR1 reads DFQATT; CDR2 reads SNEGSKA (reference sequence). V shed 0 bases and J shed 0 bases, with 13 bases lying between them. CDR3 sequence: CSARDAGVPSTDTQYF. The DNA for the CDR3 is TGCAGTGCTAGAGATGCAGGCGTCCCTAGCACAGATACGCAGTATTTT.

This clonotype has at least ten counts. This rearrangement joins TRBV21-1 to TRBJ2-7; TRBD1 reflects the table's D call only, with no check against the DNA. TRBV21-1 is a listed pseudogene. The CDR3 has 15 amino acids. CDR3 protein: CASSKGKQGDREQYF. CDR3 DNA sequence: TGTGCCAGCAGCAAAGGAAAACAGGGGGATCGTGAGCAGTACTTC.

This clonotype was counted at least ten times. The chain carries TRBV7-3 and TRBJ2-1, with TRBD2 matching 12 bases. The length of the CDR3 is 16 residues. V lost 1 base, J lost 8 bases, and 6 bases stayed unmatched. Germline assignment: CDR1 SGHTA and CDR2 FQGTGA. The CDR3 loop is CASSLRPTSGSHEQFF. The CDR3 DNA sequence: TGTGCCAGCAGCTTAAGACCGACTAGCGGGAGCCATGAGCAGTTCTTC.

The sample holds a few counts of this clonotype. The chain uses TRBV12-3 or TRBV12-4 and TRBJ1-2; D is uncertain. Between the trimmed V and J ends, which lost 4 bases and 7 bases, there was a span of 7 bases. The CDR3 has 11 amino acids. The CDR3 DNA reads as TGTGCCAGCAGTTCAGGATTTGGCTACACCTTC. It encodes CASSSGFGYTF.

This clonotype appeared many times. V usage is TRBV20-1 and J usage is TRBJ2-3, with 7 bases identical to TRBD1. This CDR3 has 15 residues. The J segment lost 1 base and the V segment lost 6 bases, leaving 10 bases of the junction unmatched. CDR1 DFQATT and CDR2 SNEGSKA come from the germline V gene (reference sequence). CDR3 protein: CSAMSRDRGTDTQYF. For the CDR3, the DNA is TGCAGTGCGATGAGCCGGGACAGAGGCACAGATACGCAGTATTTT.

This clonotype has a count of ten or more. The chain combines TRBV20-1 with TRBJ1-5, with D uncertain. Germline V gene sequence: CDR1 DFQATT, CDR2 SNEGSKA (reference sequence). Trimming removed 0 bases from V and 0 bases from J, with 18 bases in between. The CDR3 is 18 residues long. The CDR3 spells CSARDRPFSWNSNQPQHF. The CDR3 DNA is TGCAGTGCTAGAGATAGGCCCTTCAGTTGGAATAGCAATCAGCCCCAGCATTTT.

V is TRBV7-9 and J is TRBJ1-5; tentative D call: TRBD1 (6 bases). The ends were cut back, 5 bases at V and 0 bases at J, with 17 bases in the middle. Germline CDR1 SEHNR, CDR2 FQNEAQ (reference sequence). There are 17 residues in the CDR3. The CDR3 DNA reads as TGTGCCAGCAGCCCCCACCAACAGGGATTTAGCAATCAGCCCCAGCATTTT. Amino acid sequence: CASSPHQQGFSNQPQHF. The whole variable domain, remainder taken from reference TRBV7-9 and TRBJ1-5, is DTGVSQNPRHKITKRGQNVTFRCDPISEHNRLYWYRQTLGQGPEFLTYFQNEAQLEKSRLLSDRFSAERPKGSFSTLEIQRTEQGDSAMYLCASSPHQQGFSNQPQHFGDGTRLSIL.

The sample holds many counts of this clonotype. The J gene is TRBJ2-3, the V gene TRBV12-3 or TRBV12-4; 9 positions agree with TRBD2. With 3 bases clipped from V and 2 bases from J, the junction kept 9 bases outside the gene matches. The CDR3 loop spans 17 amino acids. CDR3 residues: CASSLENLAGNTDTQYF. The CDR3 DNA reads TGTGCCAGCAGTTTGGAAAACCTAGCGGGGAACACAGATACGCAGTATTTT.

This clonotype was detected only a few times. As DNA, the CDR3 is TGTGCCAGCAGTTTATGGGGGGCTGGTAATCAGCCCCAGCATTTT. This codes for CASSLWGAGNQPQHF. The chain is built from TRBV12-3 or TRBV12-4 and TRBJ1-5, with a possible D match to TRBD1 (6 bases). CDR3 size: 15 residues. With 2 bases removed from V and 4 bases from J, the gap between germline ends came to 12 bases.

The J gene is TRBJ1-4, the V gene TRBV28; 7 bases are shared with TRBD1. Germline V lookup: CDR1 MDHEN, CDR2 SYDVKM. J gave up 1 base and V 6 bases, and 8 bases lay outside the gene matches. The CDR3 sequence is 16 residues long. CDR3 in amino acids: CASSRTAGGTNEKLFF. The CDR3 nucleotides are TGTGCCAGCAGCCGTACGGCAGGGGGAACTAATGAAAAACTGTTTTTT. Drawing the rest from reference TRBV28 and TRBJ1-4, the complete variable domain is DVKVTQSSRYLVKRTGEKVFLECVQDMDHENMFWYRQDPGLGLRLIYFSYDVKMKEKGDIPEGYSVSREKKERFSLILESASTNQTSMYLCASSRTAGGTNEKLFFGSGTQLSVL.

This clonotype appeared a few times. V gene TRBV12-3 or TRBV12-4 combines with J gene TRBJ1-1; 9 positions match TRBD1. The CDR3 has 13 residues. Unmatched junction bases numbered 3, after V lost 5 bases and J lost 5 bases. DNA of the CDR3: TGTGCCAGCAGTAAACAGGGGGCGACTGAAGCTTTCTTT. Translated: CASSKQGATEAFF.

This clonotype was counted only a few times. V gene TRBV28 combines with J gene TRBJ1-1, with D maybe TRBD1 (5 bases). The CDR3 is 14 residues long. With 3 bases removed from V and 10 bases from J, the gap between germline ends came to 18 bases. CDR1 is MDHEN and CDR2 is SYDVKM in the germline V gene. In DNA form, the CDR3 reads TGTGCCAGCAGTTTGACGGGTAATGGGAGGGGAGCTTTCTTT. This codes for CASSLTGNGRGAFF.

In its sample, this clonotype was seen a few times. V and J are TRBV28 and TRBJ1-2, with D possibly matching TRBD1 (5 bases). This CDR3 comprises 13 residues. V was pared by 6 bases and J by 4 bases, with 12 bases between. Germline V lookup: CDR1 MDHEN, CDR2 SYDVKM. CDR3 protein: CASRSGGSYGYTF. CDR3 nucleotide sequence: TGTGCCAGCAGGTCCGGGGGGAGCTATGGCTACACCTTC.